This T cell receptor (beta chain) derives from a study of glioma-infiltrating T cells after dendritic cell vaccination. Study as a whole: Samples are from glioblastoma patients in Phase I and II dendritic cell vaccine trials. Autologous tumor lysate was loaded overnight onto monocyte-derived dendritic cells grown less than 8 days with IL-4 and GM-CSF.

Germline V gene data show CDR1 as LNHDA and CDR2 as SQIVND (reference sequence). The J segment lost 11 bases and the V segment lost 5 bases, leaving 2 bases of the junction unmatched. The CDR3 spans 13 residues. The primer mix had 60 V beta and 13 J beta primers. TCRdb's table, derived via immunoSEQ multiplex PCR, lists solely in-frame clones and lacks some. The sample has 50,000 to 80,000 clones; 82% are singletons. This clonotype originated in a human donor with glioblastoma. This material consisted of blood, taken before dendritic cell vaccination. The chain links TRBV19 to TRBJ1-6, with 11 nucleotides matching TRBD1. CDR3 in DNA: TGTGCCAGTAGTGGACAGGGGGCTCCACCCCTCCACTTT. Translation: CASSGQGAPPLHF. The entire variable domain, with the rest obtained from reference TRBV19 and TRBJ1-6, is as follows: DGGITQSPKYLFRKEGQNVTLSCEQNLNHDAMYWYRQDPGQGLRLIYYSQIVNDFQKGDIAEGYSVSREKKESFPLTVTSAQKNPTAFYLCASSGQGAPPLHFGNGTRLTVT.